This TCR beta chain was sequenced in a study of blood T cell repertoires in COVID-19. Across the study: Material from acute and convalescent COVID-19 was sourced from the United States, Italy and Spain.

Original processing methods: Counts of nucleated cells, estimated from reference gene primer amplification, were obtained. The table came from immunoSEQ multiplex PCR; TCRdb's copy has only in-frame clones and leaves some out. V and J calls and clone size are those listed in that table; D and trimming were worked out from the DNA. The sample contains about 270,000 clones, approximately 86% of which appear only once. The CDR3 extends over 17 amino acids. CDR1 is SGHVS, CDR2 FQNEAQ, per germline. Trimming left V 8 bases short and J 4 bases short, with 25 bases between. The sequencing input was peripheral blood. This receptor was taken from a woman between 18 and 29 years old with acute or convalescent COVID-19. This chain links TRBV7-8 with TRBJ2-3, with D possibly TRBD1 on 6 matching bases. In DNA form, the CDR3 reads TGTGCCAGCGACGAGGAAGGGGACAACCCATTTTCAGATACGCAGTATTTT. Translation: CASDEEGDNPFSDTQYF. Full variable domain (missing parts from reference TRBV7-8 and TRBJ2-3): GAGVSQSPRYKVAKRGQDVALRCDPISGHVSLFWYQQALGQGPEFLTYFQNEAQLDKSGLPSDRFFAERPEGSVSTLKIQRTQQEDSAVYLCASDEEGDNPFSDTQYFGPGTRLTVL.